These T cell receptor beta chains were read from a single sample in a study of cytomegalovirus exposure and HLA in healthy donors. Sequencing used immunoSEQ multiplex PCR; TCRdb keeps in-frame clones, though not all of them. The data hold over 110,000 clones, with around three quarters observed a single time. The specimen sequenced was PBMCs. The receptor set was obtained from a young woman in good health and CMV-seropositive. Both conserved end residues are part of each CDR3. Fields, in order: J gene, clone size, D gene, V gene, CDR3 DNA, CDR3 protein. D genes are given only for firm matches. A clone size is listed for some rows: how often the clone was seen (once, few, many), or a class if it is expanded.

TRBJ1-1	.	.	TRBV5-6	TGTGCCAGCAGCTTGGCATCAGGATTTGAAGCTTTCTTT	CASSLASGFEAFF
TRBJ1-3	.	.	TRBV28	TGTGCCAGCAGTTTATCAGGATTTGGAAACACCATATATTTT	CASSLSGFGNTIYF
TRBJ1-3	.	TRBD1	TRBV9	TGTGCCAGCAGCCCGCGGACAGGGAAGTATTCTGGAAACACCATATATTTT	CASSPRTGKYSGNTIYF
TRBJ1-2	.	TRBD1	TRBV9	TGTGCCAGCAGCGCTGGACAGGGGGTCGACTATGGCTACACCTTC	CASSAGQGVDYGYTF
TRBJ1-1	.	.	TRBV19	TGTGCCAGTAGATGGGAGGGAATGAACACTGAAGCTTTCTTT	CASRWEGMNTEAFF
TRBJ1-3	few	.	TRBV5-5	TGTGCCAGCAGCTTGATGTACTCTGGAAACACCATATATTTT	CASSLMYSGNTIYF
TRBJ2-1	once	TRBD1	TRBV6-1	TGTGCCAGCAGTGAGCTACAGGGGGGCGAGCAGTTCTTC	CASSELQGGEQFF
TRBJ2-7	.	TRBD1	TRBV2	TGTGCCAGCAGTCCACGGACAGGGGGGCTGGGCGAGCAGTACTTC	CASSPRTGGLGEQYF
TRBJ1-1	few	.	TRBV4-3	TGCGCCAGCAGCCAAGATCGGTCCGGGTCTGAAGCTTTCTTT	CASSQDRSGSEAFF
TRBJ1-6	.	.	TRBV30	TGTGCCTGGAGTTTAGGACGGGGAAATTCACCCCTCCACTTT	CAWSLGRGNSPLHF
TRBJ2-6	.	.	TRBV27	TGTGCCAGCAGTTTATCCGGGACAGCCAACGTCCTGACTTTC	CASSLSGTANVLTF
TRBJ2-5	.	TRBD2	TRBV5-1	TGCGCCAGCAGCTTGGCTAGCGGGCAAGAGACCCAGTACTTC	CASSLASGQETQYF
TRBJ2-5	.	TRBD2	TRBV7-9	TGTGCCAGCAGCTTAGCCCTTAGCGGGGAGACCCAGTACTTC	CASSLALSGETQYF
TRBJ1-5	.	.	TRBV28	TGTGCCAGCAGTTTACTGTCAGGGAAAAGGTCAGAGCCCCAGCATTTT	CASSLLSGKRSEPQHF
TRBJ2-1	.	.	TRBV5-1	TGCGCCAGCAGCTTAAGCGGTGAGCAGTTCTTC	CASSLSGEQFF
TRBJ1-3	few	.	TRBV5-1	TGCGCCAGCAGCTTGGAGGCAGGGTTAATCTCTGGAAACACCATATATTTT	CASSLEAGLISGNTIYF
TRBJ1-6	.	TRBD1	TRBV11-2	TGTGCCAGCAGTGGCCAAGGGGGACAGGGTTCCCCCCTCCACTTT	CASSGQGGQGSPLHF
TRBJ2-7	once	TRBD1	TRBV5-1	TGCGCCAGCAGCTTGGGGACAGGGGTTCTGTCCTACGAGCAGTACTTC	CASSLGTGVLSYEQYF
TRBJ1-2	.	.	TRBV6-5	TGTGCCAGCAGCAGTGACAGGATCGCTAACTATGGCTACACCTTC	CASSSDRIANYGYTF
TRBJ1-2	.	.	TRBV30	TGTGCCTGGAGTGCCACCCCCCGGGACTCAGGCTACACCTTC	CAWSATPRDSGYTF
TRBJ2-1	.	.	TRBV6-5	TGTGCCAGCAGTTACTCGATTCAGGGCCTCAATGAGCAGTTCTTC	CASSYSIQGLNEQFF
TRBJ2-5	.	TRBD2	TRBV6-1	TGTGCCAGCAGTTTTAGCGGGGGAGAGACCCAGTACTTC	CASSFSGGETQYF
TRBJ2-3	.	TRBD2	TRBV28	TGTGCCAGCAGTTCCATGAGAGCGGGAATCACAGATACGCAGTATTTT	CASSSMRAGITDTQYF
TRBJ1-2	.	TRBD1	TRBV5-4	TGTGCCAGCAGCTTCGAGTCCCGGACAGGCAATGGCTACACCTTC	CASSFESRTGNGYTF
TRBJ2-2	.	TRBD1	TRBV7-9	TGTGCCAGCAGCCAAGTTCCCGACAGGGTCGCGAACACCGGGGAGCTGTTTTTT	CASSQVPDRVANTGELFF
TRBJ2-1	.	TRBD2	TRBV6-4	TGTGCCAGCAGTGATTCCCCGGGACTACCCCTAGCACGGTACAATGAGCAGTTCTTC	CASSDSPGLPLARYNEQFF
TRBJ1-5	once	.	TRBV28	TGTGCCAGCAGTTTGGGGGGTCCGGGCAATCAGCCCCAGCATTTT	CASSLGGPGNQPQHF
TRBJ1-3	.	.	TRBV20-1	TGCAGTGCTAGAAAGGGGAACACCATATATTTT	CSARKGNTIYF
TRBJ1-5	.	TRBD1	TRBV7-9	TGTTCCAGCAGCTTAGTAGCGGGACAGGGGAATCAGCCCCAGCATTTT	CSSSLVAGQGNQPQHF
TRBJ1-1	once	.	TRBV10-1	TGCGCCAGCAGAACTACATTGAACACTGAAGCTTTCTTT	CASRTTLNTEAFF
TRBJ1-6	.	.	TRBV5-6	TGTGCCAGCAGCTACTACGGGAATTCACCCCTCCACTTT	CASSYYGNSPLHF
TRBJ1-2	.	.	TRBV5-1	TGCGCCAGCAGTGAGGGACACAGTAACTATGGCTACACCTTC	CASSEGHSNYGYTF
TRBJ1-3	.	.	TRBV30	TGTGCCTGGACCACGCCGGCTGGAAACACCATATATTTT	CAWTTPAGNTIYF
TRBJ1-2	.	TRBD1	TRBV9	TGTGCCAGCAGCTTGGGACAGGTAAACGGCTACACCTTC	CASSLGQVNGYTF
TRBJ1-6	few	TRBD1	TRBV5-1	TGCGCCAGCGCCCAGGACAGGGGGAATTCACCCCTCCACTTT	CASAQDRGNSPLHF
TRBJ1-5	few	TRBD1	TRBV7-2	TGTGCCAGCAGCTTCAACAGGGGGAGAAATCAGCCCCAGCATTTT	CASSFNRGRNQPQHF
TRBJ1-2	once	TRBD1	TRBV7-8	TGTGCCAGCAGCTTCAGGGACAGGGAGCATGGCTACACCTTC	CASSFRDREHGYTF
TRBJ2-6	.	.	TRBV27	TGTGCCAGCAGTACGCAGGGAAGGCACGCTGGGGCCAACGTCCTGACTTTC	CASSTQGRHAGANVLTF
TRBJ1-2	.	.	TRBV5-4	TGTGCCAGCAGCTTGGCCCAGGCTAACTATGGCTACACCTTC	CASSLAQANYGYTF
TRBJ1-1	.	.	TRBV6-1	TGTGCCAGTTCGAGGCTGATGAACACTGAAGCTTTCTTT	CASSRLMNTEAFF
TRBJ2-7	.	TRBD2	TRBV30	TGTGCCGGCGATGAAGCGGGGGCCTACGAGCAGTACTTC	CAGDEAGAYEQYF
TRBJ1-2	.	.	TRBV29-1	TGCAGCGCCGGGCGGCTGGAGGACGTAGGGTCGGGCTACACCTTC	CSAGRLEDVGSGYTF
TRBJ2-5	.	TRBD1	TRBV6-1	TGTGCCAGCAGTCCGCGGACAGGGCAGAGACAGACCCAGTACTTC	CASSPRTGQRQTQYF
TRBJ2-7	few	.	TRBV5-6	TGTGCCAGCAGCCTGGGAGAAGGGGGCTACGAGCAGTACTTC	CASSLGEGGYEQYF
TRBJ1-4	few	.	TRBV6-6	TGTGCCAGCAGACAGGCAACTAATGAAAAACTGTTTTTT	CASRQATNEKLFF
TRBJ2-7	few	TRBD1	TRBV4-3	TGCGCCAGCAGCCAAGATTCCCCTGGACAGGGGTTTTCCTACGAGCAGTACTTC	CASSQDSPGQGFSYEQYF
TRBJ1-2	.	.	TRBV11-2	TGTGCCAGCAGCCCACCGGGTCCTTCTAACTATGGCTACACCTTC	CASSPPGPSNYGYTF
TRBJ1-5	.	.	TRBV6-5	TGTGCCAGCAGTCCCACAGGGAACCAGCCCCAGCATTTT	CASSPTGNQPQHF
TRBJ1-5	.	.	TRBV19	TGTGCCAGTAGCAAGTCGACAGAATATCAGCCCCAGCATTTT	CASSKSTEYQPQHF
TRBJ1-6	.	.	TRBV4-2	TGTGCCAGCAGCCAAGGAACAGGGTCCAGCGTCCTACCAGAAATTACCCTCCACTTT	CASSQGTGSSVLPEITLHF
TRBJ2-3	once	TRBD2	TRBV9	TGTGCCAGCAGCGTGACTAGCGGGGGGGCAGATACGCAGTATTTT	CASSVTSGGADTQYF
TRBJ1-1	.	.	TRBV10-2	TGCGCCAGCAGTGAGTTTAGGGGAGGCACTGAAGCTTTCTTT	CASSEFRGGTEAFF
TRBJ1-1	.	.	TRBV10-3	TGTGCCATCGAATCGGGGGACCATTGGGGTGAAGCTTTCTTT	CAIESGDHWGEAFF
TRBJ1-3	once	.	TRBV4-1	TGCGCCAGCAGCCAAGATTGGCCAGGGGCTGGAAACACCATATATTTT	CASSQDWPGAGNTIYF
TRBJ2-5	.	TRBD1	TRBV7-6	TGTGCCAGCAGCGTAACAGGGGGCCCAGAGACCCAGTACTTC	CASSVTGGPETQYF
TRBJ1-1	.	.	TRBV5-1	TGCGCCAGCAGGGAGGACAGTATGAACACTGAAGCTTTCTTT	CASREDSMNTEAFF
TRBJ1-1	few	TRBD1	TRBV14	TGTGCCAGCAGCCAATTGGGACAGGTTAGGTTTGAAGCTTTCTTT	CASSQLGQVRFEAFF
TRBJ2-3	.	.	TRBV29-1	TGCAGCGTTGAAGGAGGCACAGATACGCAGTATTTT	CSVEGGTDTQYF